The subject of this entry is one T cell receptor (beta chain). Generated by immunoSEQ multiplex PCR, the TCRdb table keeps only in-frame clones and is missing some. The sample has about 69,000 clones; around 94% are singletons. The source of the sample is a study of T cell changes during pregnancy in multiple sclerosis. Germline V CDR1 and CDR2: SGHAT, FQDESV (reference sequence). The ends were cut back, 5 bases at V and 6 bases at J, with 8 bases in the middle. The length of the CDR3 is 12 residues. Here the sequenced sample was peripheral blood, taken in the third trimester of pregnancy. This sequence was found in a female donor in good health, enrolled as a control in a pregnancy study. V gene TRBV11-1 combines with J gene TRBJ2-1; weak D call: TRBD2 (5 bases). The CDR3 loop reads CASSPTSNEQFF. CDR3 in DNA: TGTGCCAGCAGCCCAACTAGCAATGAGCAGTTCTTC.